The 3 T cell receptor beta chains given below trace back to one sample, sequenced in a study of T cell responses to AZD1222 COVID-19 vaccine. Using immunoSEQ multiplex PCR, the repertoire was profiled, and TCRdb retains in-frame clones only, with some absent. The table has fewer than 150,000 clones, 85% to 90% seen once. This specimen consisted of peripheral blood, obtained on day 0 of AZD1222 vaccination. These receptors were collected from an adult in good health.

This sequence joins TRBV5-6 and TRBJ1-5; possibly TRBD1 for D (6 bases). CDR1 is SGHDT, CDR2 YYEEEE, per germline. The CDR3 sequence is 14 residues long. The V end lost 5 bases, the J end lost 5 bases, and 14 bases lay between the germline ends. CDR3 protein: CASSFGTRYQPQHF. Here the CDR3 DNA reads TGTGCCAGCAGTTTCGGGACAAGATATCAGCCCCAGCATTTT. The whole variable domain, remainder taken from reference TRBV5-6 and TRBJ1-5, is DAGVTQSPTHLIKTRGQQVTLRCSPKSGHDTVSWYQQALGQGPQFIFQYYEEEERQRGNFPDRFSGHQFPNYSSELNVNALLLGDSALYLCASSFGTRYQPQHFGDGTRLSIL.

V gene TRBV18 combines with J gene TRBJ2-5; weak D call: TRBD1 (6 bases). Germline lookup yields CDR1 KGHSH and CDR2 LQKENI. V was clipped by 3 bases and J by 2 bases, with 7 bases between them. CDR3 size: 13 residues. CDR3 sequence reads: CASSPGHQETQYF. The CDR3 nucleotides read TGTGCCAGCTCACCGGGACATCAAGAGACCCAGTACTTC.

The J gene is TRBJ1-1, the V gene TRBV6-2 or TRBV6-3; D may be TRBD1 (6 bases). Trimming left V 4 bases short and J 4 bases short, with 22 bases between. Germline V CDR1 and CDR2: MNHEY, SVGEGT. The CDR3 loop spans 17 amino acids. CDR3 sequence (DNA): TGTGCCAGCAGTTTACTACGAGGGGGGAGAGGTTCCACTGAAGCTTTCTTT. Amino acid sequence: CASSLLRGGRGSTEAFF.